This TCR beta chain was sequenced in a study of a mutant IDH1 vaccine in newly diagnosed glioma. In the study overall: The study held visit V12 at week 35 and visit V13 at week 47.

The sample's time point: week 35, safety follow-up. Doses comprised 300 ug of mutant IDH1 20-mer peptide each, plus topical imiquimod. V lost 2 bases and J 1 base, leaving 9 bases between the germline ends. CDR3 size: 15 residues. Per the germline V gene, CDR1 is PRHDT and CDR2 is FYEKMQ (reference sequence). As to this clone: What it binds is not known.

Study outcomes and limitations: Pseudoprogression seemed unrelated to changes in top peripheral T cell clonotypes.

The repertoire was sequenced with immunoSEQ multiplex PCR; TCRdb's copy has only in-frame clones and lacks some. The sample contains tens of thousands of clones, about 82% of which appear only once. This material consisted of PBMCs, taken from a glioma patient whose treatment included an IDH1 peptide vaccine. This chain links TRBV13 with TRBJ1-3; tentatively, D is TRBD1 (5 bases). This sequence was found in a man in his forties with glioma. The CDR3 reads CASSLMGDSGNTIYF. The CDR3 DNA reads as TGTGCCAGCAGCTTAATGGGGGATTCTGGAAACACCATATATTTT.